The rows below give T cell receptor beta chains drawn from one sample of a study of blood T cell repertoires in COVID-19. The data were produced by immunoSEQ multiplex PCR, yet TCRdb's version contains in-frame clones alone and is incomplete. The repertoire has 150,000 to 200,000 clones, about 89% of them found once; the top ten carry roughly 3%. Sequencing was carried out using peripheral blood. The receptors were gathered from a man between 70 and 80 years old with acute or convalescent COVID-19. Both conserved end residues are part of each CDR3. Fields, in order: V gene, CDR3 protein.

V: TRBV15
CDR3: CATSQGQGGDDTQYF

V: TRBV7-3
CDR3: CASSLDRGSPLHF

V: TRBV4-1
CDR3: CASSQVVTGGTYEQYF

V: TRBV3-1/TRBV3-2
CDR3: CASSSGRNYGYTF

V: TRBV7-3
CDR3: CASSRRGAGGETQYF

V: TRBV19
CDR3: CASSVQGELGYTF

V: TRBV29-1
CDR3: CSVGTGETEAFF

V: TRBV5-6
CDR3: CASSPTGGGETQYF

V: TRBV6-5
CDR3: CASSYSTSGNEQFF

V: TRBV3-1/TRBV3-2
CDR3: CASSQVREKLFF

V: TRBV30
CDR3: CAWSDDRRKETQYF

V: TRBV5-1
CDR3: CASSLTAYNEQFF

V: TRBV18
CDR3: CASSTGVMNTEAFF

V: TRBV6-5
CDR3: CASSSPGRVGEQFF

V: TRBV24-1
CDR3: CATSDLTGGTDTQYF